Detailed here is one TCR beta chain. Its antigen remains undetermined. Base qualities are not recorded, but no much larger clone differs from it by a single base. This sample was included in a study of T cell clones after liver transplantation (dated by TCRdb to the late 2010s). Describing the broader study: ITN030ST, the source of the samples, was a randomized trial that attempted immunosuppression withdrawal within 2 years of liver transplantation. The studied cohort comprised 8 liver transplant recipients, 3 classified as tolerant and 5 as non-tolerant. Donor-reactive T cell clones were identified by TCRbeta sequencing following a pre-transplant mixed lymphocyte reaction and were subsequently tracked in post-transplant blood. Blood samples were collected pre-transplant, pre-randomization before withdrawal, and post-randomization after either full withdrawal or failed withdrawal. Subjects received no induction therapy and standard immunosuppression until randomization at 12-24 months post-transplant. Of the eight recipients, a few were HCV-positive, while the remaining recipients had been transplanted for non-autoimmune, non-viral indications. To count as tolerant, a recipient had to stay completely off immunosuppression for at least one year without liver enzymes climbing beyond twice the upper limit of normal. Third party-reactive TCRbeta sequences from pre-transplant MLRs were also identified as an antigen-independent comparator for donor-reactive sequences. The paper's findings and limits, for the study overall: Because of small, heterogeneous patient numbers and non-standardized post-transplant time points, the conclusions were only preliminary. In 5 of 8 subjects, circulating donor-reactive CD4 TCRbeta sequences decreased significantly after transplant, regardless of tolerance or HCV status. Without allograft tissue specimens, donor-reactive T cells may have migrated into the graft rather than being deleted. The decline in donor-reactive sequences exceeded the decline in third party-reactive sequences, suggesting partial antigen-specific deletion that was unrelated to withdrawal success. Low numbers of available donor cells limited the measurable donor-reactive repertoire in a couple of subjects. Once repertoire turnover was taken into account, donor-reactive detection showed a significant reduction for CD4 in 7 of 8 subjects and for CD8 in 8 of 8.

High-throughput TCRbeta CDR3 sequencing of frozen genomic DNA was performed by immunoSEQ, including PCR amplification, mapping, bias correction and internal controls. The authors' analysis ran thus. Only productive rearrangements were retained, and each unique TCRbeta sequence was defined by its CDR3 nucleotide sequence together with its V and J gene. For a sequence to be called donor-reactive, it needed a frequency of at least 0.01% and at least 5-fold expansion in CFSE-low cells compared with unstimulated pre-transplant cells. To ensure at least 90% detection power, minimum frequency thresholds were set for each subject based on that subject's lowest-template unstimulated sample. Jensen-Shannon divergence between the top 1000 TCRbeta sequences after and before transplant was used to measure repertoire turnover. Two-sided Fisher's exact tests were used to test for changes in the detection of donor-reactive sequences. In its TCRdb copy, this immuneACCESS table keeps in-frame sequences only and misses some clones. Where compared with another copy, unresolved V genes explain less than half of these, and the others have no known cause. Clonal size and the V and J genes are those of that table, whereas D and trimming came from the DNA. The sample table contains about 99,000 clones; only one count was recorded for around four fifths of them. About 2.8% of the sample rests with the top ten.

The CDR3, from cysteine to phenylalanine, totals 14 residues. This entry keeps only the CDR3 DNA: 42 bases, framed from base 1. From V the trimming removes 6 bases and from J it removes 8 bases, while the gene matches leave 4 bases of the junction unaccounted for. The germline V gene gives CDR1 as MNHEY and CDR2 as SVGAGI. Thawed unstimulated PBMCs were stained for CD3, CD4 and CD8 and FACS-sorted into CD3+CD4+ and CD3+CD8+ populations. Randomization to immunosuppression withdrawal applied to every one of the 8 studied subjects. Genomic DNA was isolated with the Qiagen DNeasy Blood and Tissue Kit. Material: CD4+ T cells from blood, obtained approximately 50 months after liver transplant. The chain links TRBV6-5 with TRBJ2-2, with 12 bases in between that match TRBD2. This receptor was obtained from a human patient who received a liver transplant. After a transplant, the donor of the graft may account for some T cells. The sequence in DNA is TGTGCCAGCAGGGTGACTAGCGGGAGAGGGGAGCTGTTTTTT. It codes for CASRVTSGRGELFF.